This T cell receptor (beta chain) stems from a study of CD8 T cells in ankylosing spondylitis (dated by TCRdb to between 2016 and 2019). About the full investigation: T cell receptor beta repertoires were profiled in healthy donors and ankylosing spondylitis patients so that disease-linked TCR variants could be found. Peripheral blood was sampled, and synovial fluid was also collected from ankylosing spondylitis patients. In total, the full study cohort was made up of over a hundred healthy donors and 20 to 25 ankylosing spondylitis patients. The study at large found these results: The disease-linked clones had a CD8+ phenotype and were found at relatively low frequencies in peripheral blood. Significant enrichment of the disease-linked clones was reported in matched synovial fluid samples from ankylosing spondylitis patients. Some motif variants had previously been reported in the synovial fluid and blood of reactive arthritis patients, which suggests shared mechanisms of disease initiation. Blood from ankylosing spondylitis patients appeared to be characterized by a TCR beta motif made up of several highly homologous amino acid variants.

The CDR3 numbers 15 residues from cysteine through phenylalanine. The kept DNA is CDR3 alone, 45 bases in frame from the first base. Deletion took 1 base off V and 6 bases off J, with a span of 13 bases between the germline ends. The germline V gene provides CDR1 SGHDT and CDR2 YYEEEE. Regarding this clonotype: What antigen it recognizes has not been identified. No much larger clonotype is one base removed from it; base qualities were not supplied.

The sequencer listed for this sample is Illumina HiSeq 2500. TCR beta libraries were prepared by quantitative 5'-RACE with molecular barcodes. The published analysis was carried out like this. To identify disease-linked TCR variants, a new computational method was used, one built on a probabilistic model of VDJ rearrangement. TCRdb reworked the public reads: Q25 trimming with fastp, MiXCR clone assembly, productive beta chains retained. CDR3 protein duplicates are merged, each entry listing the most common genes and DNA. The V and J calls here are based on TCRdb, not the publication. The sample table lists approximately 550,000 distinct CDR3 sequences, about 12% of them with a count of one. The ten largest make up approximately 6.3% of the sample.

The V and J genes are TRBV5-6 and TRBJ1-4, with an unclear D gene assignment. The specimen was blood, either unsorted or a sorted T cell fraction (not recorded which). This receptor was taken from a male donor with ankylosing spondylitis. CDR3 loop: CASSLLRARDEKLFF. The base sequence is TGTGCCAGCAGCTTGCTGAGGGCCCGGGATGAAAAACTGTTTTTT.